This is a list of T cell receptor beta chains from one sample in a study of human T cells and chemical hapten exposure. TCRdb itself ran the reads through MiXCR, one entry per CDR3 protein. The sample consists of 95,000 to 150,000 distinct CDR3 sequences, less than 10% of them appearing once. The sequenced sample was whole blood. The receptors here all came from a human donor in good health. Some clones in this sample may be carry-over from other donors' samples. Both conserved end residues are part of each CDR3. The D gene is left open where the match is weak. Only part of the rows carry a size: once, few, many, or a class if the clone is expanded.

v_gene	d_gene	j_gene	abundance	CDR3aa	CDR3nt
TRBV6-5	NA	TRBJ2-2	NA	CASSEQGAGELFF	TGTGCCAGCAGTGAACAGGGCGCCGGGGAGCTGTTTTTT
TRBV2	TRBD1	TRBJ1-2	few	CASSISEDRVNYGYTF	TGTGCCAGCAGCATTTCTGAGGACAGGGTAAACTATGGCTACACCTTC
TRBV20-1	TRBD2	TRBJ2-7	NA	CSASSQGLAYEQYF	TGCAGTGCTAGCTCCCAGGGACTAGCTTACGAGCAGTACTTC
TRBV20-1	NA	TRBJ2-1	NA	CSGGVDEQFF	TGCAGTGGGGGGGTCGATGAGCAGTTCTTC
TRBV6-6	NA	TRBJ2-1	many	CASSRPRNEQFF	TGTGCCAGCAGTCGCCCCAGGAATGAGCAGTTCTTC
TRBV7-3	NA	TRBJ2-1	NA	CASSSGGSSSYNEQFF	TGTGCCAGCAGCTCTGGGGGTTCCTCATCCTACAATGAGCAGTTCTTC
TRBV13	NA	TRBJ1-2	NA	CASSLVASVNYGYTF	TGTGCCAGCAGCTTAGTGGCCAGCGTCAACTATGGCTACACCTTC
TRBV7-7	TRBD2	TRBJ2-1	many	CASSLGLAGAGEQFF	TGTGCCAGCAGCTTAGGACTAGCGGGAGCGGGGGAGCAGTTCTTC
TRBV14	NA	TRBJ2-3	NA	CASSQGNTQYF	TGTGCCAGCAGCCAAGGGAATACGCAGTATTTT
TRBV19	NA	TRBJ1-5	NA	CASSIRAAGSNQPQHF	TGTGCCAGTAGTATAAGGGCCGCCGGTAGCAATCAGCCCCAGCATTTT
TRBV6-6	NA	TRBJ2-7	NA	CASSYSDTYEQYF	TGTGCCAGCAGTTACTCGGACACCTACGAGCAGTACTTC
TRBV14	NA	TRBJ1-2	many	CASSQVINTGNYGYTF	TGTGCCAGCAGCCAAGTCATTAACACCGGTAACTATGGCTACACCTTC
TRBV29-1	TRBD1	TRBJ1-4	NA	CSVGQGAEKLFF	TGCAGCGTGGGACAGGGGGCCGAAAAACTGTTTTTT
TRBV29-1	TRBD1	TRBJ1-1	many	CSAGGGSTEAFF	TGCAGCGCAGGGGGGGGAAGCACTGAAGCTTTCTTT
TRBV6-6	NA	TRBJ2-1	NA	CASSYDEANNEQFF	TGTGCCAGCAGTTACGACGAAGCCAACAATGAGCAGTTCTTC
TRBV19	NA	TRBJ2-1	NA	CASRVGSGYNEQFF	TGTGCCAGTAGGGTAGGGTCGGGGTACAATGAGCAGTTCTTC
TRBV11-2	TRBD1	TRBJ2-1	NA	CASSLRRTGHYNEQFF	TGTGCCAGCAGCCTCCGAAGGACAGGGCACTACAATGAGCAGTTCTTC
TRBV15	NA	TRBJ1-6	few	CATSSRAANSPLHF	TGTGCCACCAGCTCGAGGGCAGCGAATTCACCCCTCCACTTT
TRBV12-3/TRBV12-4	NA	TRBJ1-1	many	CASSQRVGVAEAFF	TGTGCCAGCAGCCAGAGGGTAGGGGTGGCTGAAGCTTTCTTT
TRBV15	NA	TRBJ2-1	few	CATSRDRGSRAYEQFF	TGTGCCACCAGCAGAGATCGGGGCTCTAGGGCCTATGAGCAGTTCTTC
TRBV11-2	TRBD1	TRBJ2-2	few	CASSPRQGWTGELFF	TGTGCCAGCAGCCCGAGACAGGGTTGGACCGGGGAGCTGTTTTTT
TRBV27	TRBD1	TRBJ2-7	few	CASSSLQGANEQYF	TGTGCCAGCAGTTCTCTACAGGGGGCGAACGAGCAGTACTTC
TRBV7-9	NA	TRBJ2-1	few	CASSPSGGQYNEQFF	TGTGCCAGCAGCCCTTCCGGGGGTCAATACAATGAGCAGTTCTTC
TRBV6-1	NA	TRBJ2-7	few	CASSEAPGSSYEQYF	TGTGCCAGCAGTGAAGCGCCAGGGTCGTCCTACGAGCAGTACTTC
TRBV6-1	TRBD1	TRBJ2-1	many	CASSRDRGYNEQFF	TGTGCCAGCAGTCGGGACAGGGGATACAATGAGCAGTTCTTC
TRBV5-4	NA	TRBJ1-2	many	CASSSKQDSIFSGYTF	TGTGCCAGCAGCTCAAAACAGGACTCCATATTTAGTGGCTACACCTTC